The 22 T cell receptor beta chains below were found in one sample sequenced in a study of Tregs in tolerant kidney transplant recipients (dated by TCRdb to between 2018 and 2021). Library generation was performed with the immunoSEQ multiplex PCR assay. This is the immuneACCESS table as TCRdb keeps it, with only in-frame sequences that have V and J called. A part of the clones is gone; compared with another copy, unresolved V genes explain less than half, and the rest is unexplained. The sample table shows 60,000 or so clones, and about 86% are seen once. The top ten hold about 5.5% of the sample. Sequenced: CD4+ T cells from blood. The receptor set was obtained from a human donor in good health.

The J gene is TRBJ2-2, the V gene TRBV6-5, with no clear D. V gave up 2 bases and J gave up 6 bases, with 7 bases separating them. CDR3 length equals 13 residues. Germline-derived CDR1 and CDR2 are MNHEY and SVGAGI. The CDR3 loop reads CASSYTSAGELFF. CDR3 nucleotides: TGTGCCAGCAGTTACACAAGCGCCGGGGAGCTGTTTTTT.

The V and J genes are TRBV5-3 and TRBJ2-3, with TRBD2 matching 13 bases. TRBV5-3 is sorted into the ORF group, with uncertain function. There are 16 residues in the CDR3. V lost 3 bases, J lost 5 bases, and 6 bases stayed unmatched. The CDR3 protein is CARSSPRTSGGDTQYF. CDR3 bases: TGTGCCAGAAGCTCCCCTCGGACTAGCGGGGGAGATACGCAGTATTTT.

V usage is TRBV5-1 and J usage is TRBJ1-3, with a possible D match to TRBD1 (5 bases). The CDR3 length is 18 residues. From germline, CDR1 is SGHRS and CDR2 YFSETQ. Trimming took 0 bases from V and 0 from J, leaving 16 bases between them. The CDR3 DNA is TGCGCCAGCAGCTTGGGAGGGGTCGGAGGCGGCTCTGGAAACACCATATATTTT. It encodes CASSLGGVGGGSGNTIYF.

In its sample, this clone was seen a few times. The chain has TRBV6-1 and TRBJ1-5; D ambiguous. Germline values: CDR1 MNHNS, CDR2 SASEGT. This CDR3 spans 12 amino acids. V was cut by 10 bases and J by 4 bases, with 11 bases left in between. DNA of the CDR3: TGTGCCACCGGACGGACTAATCAGCCCCAGCATTTT. Translated: CATGRTNQPQHF.

J is TRBJ2-3 and V is TRBV4-1; 11 positions agree with TRBD2. The junction had 17 bases not matched to a gene; V was cut back by 1 base and J by 2 bases. CDR3 size: 21 residues. The V gene's germline CDR1 is MGHRA and CDR2 YSYEKL. CDR3 in amino acids: CASSQAPGGVAGGPDTDTQYF. As DNA, the CDR3 is TGCGCCAGCAGCCAAGCTCCGGGAGGAGTAGCGGGGGGGCCTGACACAGATACGCAGTATTTT.

The chain has TRBV7-2 and TRBJ2-2; D gene unclear. Trimming stripped 2 bases from V and 0 bases from J, with 10 bases between. Germline CDR1 SGHTA, CDR2 FQGNSA. This CDR3 region has 16 residues. This chain's CDR3 is CASSLTTAANTGELFF. DNA for the CDR3: TGTGCCAGCAGCTTAACTACCGCCGCGAACACCGGGGAGCTGTTTTTT.

This chain connects TRBV30 to TRBJ2-5, with 14 bases identical to TRBD2. The CDR3 spans 16 residues. Germline V gene data show CDR1 as GTSNPN and CDR2 as SVGIG (reference sequence). With 5 bases clipped from V and 5 bases from J, the junction kept 10 bases outside the gene matches. CDR3: CAWSGLAGARLETQYF. In DNA form, the CDR3 reads TGTGCCTGGTCGGGACTAGCGGGAGCGCGACTTGAGACCCAGTACTTC. The whole variable domain, remainder taken from reference TRBV30 and TRBJ2-5, is SQTIHQWPATLVQPVGSPLSLECTVEGTSNPNLYWYRQAAGRGLQLLFYSVGIGQISSEVPQNLSASRPQDRQFILSSKKLLLSDSGFYLCAWSGLAGARLETQYFGPGTRLLVL.

Comments on this clone: A junction end diverges from the germline sequence, so it may reflect a read error. Other DNA sequences from this sample encode an identical CDR3 as well. The genes are TRBV11-3 and TRBJ2-3; no clear D gene. Germline V gene lookup returns CDR1 SGHNT and CDR2 YENEEA. The CDR3 spans 14 residues. The CDR3 nucleotides are TGCGCCAGCAGTGCGGCGTCTAGCACAGATACGCAGTATTTT. Its protein is CASSAASSTDTQYF.

The J gene is TRBJ2-1, the V gene TRBV7-2; D is unclear. With 1 base removed from V and 4 bases from J, the gap between germline ends came to 8 bases. CDR3 size: 14 residues. Germline V gene data show CDR1 as SGHTA and CDR2 as FQGNSA. CDR3 nucleotides: TGTGCCAGCAGCTTAGTATTCGAGTACAATGAGCAGTTCTTC. Protein product: CASSLVFEYNEQFF.

The rearrangement joins TRBV7-9 to TRBJ2-7, with D possibly being TRBD2 (6 bases). V was clipped by 9 bases and J by 3 bases, with 15 bases between them. CDR1 SEHNR and CDR2 FQNEAQ come from the germline V gene (reference sequence). CDR3 length: 13 residues. This chain's CDR3 is CASTETGDYEQYF. The CDR3 DNA reads TGTGCCAGTACCGAGACGGGAGACTACGAGCAGTACTTC.

The chain recombines TRBV27 with TRBJ2-1; D perhaps matches TRBD1 (6 bases). The CDR3 has 14 amino acids. Trimming left V 5 bases short and J 9 bases short, with 17 bases between. Germline V gene sequence: CDR1 MNHEY, CDR2 SMNVEV (reference sequence). The CDR3 sequence is CASSDNPRGGEQFF. The CDR3 DNA sequence: TGTGCCAGCAGTGATAATCCCAGGGGTGGTGAGCAGTTCTTC.

The V and J genes are TRBV5-6 and TRBJ2-1, with 9 positions matching TRBD2. Germline lookup yields CDR1 SGHDT and CDR2 YYEEEE. The CDR3 extends over 17 amino acids. V was clipped by 2 bases and J by 0 bases; unmatched bases: 6. CDR3 in amino acids: CASSFLPGLASYNEQFF. CDR3 in DNA: TGTGCCAGCAGCTTCCTACCGGGACTAGCCTCCTACAATGAGCAGTTCTTC.

CDR3 sequence reads: CASRDFGGPNTEAFF. CDR3 nucleotides: TGTGCCAGTAGAGATTTTGGAGGCCCGAACACTGAAGCTTTCTTT. The chain is built from TRBV19 and TRBJ1-1, with D uncertain. CDR3 length: 15 residues. The germline CDR1 and CDR2 sequences are LNHDA and SQIVND (reference sequence). V dropped 6 bases and J dropped 1 base, with 15 bases sitting between them.

The chain joins TRBV30 to TRBJ1-2; 7 bases align to TRBD1. V lost 4 bases and J lost 7; bases outside the gene matches: 15. Looked up from germline, CDR1 is GTSNPN and CDR2 is SVGIG (reference sequence). This CDR3 contains 15 residues. The CDR3, as DNA: TGTGCCTGGATTGGGGACAGTTGGGGCTTTGGTGGCTACACCTTC. Translating gives CAWIGDSWGFGGYTF.

The chain couples TRBV19 to TRBJ2-3; TRBD1 matches 7 bases. Germline lookup yields CDR1 LNHDA and CDR2 SQIVND (reference sequence). The CDR3 totals 15 residues. The V and J ends lost 6 bases and 4 bases, in that order; junction bases with no gene match: 10. DNA for the CDR3: TGTGCCAGTAGAAGAGTAGACAGGGATGCAGATACGCAGTATTTT. Amino acid sequence: CASRRVDRDADTQYF.

The chain joins TRBV6-6 to TRBJ2-6, with D perhaps matching TRBD1 (5 bases). V was clipped by 2 bases and J by 3 bases, with 11 bases between them. Per the germline V gene, CDR1 is MNHNY and CDR2 is SVGAGI (reference sequence). There are 16 residues in the CDR3. The CDR3 here is CASSYGSTVGANVLTF. The DNA of the CDR3 is TGTGCCAGCAGTTACGGTTCGACAGTTGGGGCCAACGTCCTGACTTTC.

This clone was detected only once. The V gene is TRBV6-5, the J gene TRBJ1-5, with 9 bases that match TRBD1. The V gene end was trimmed by 9 bases and the J gene end by 5 bases; junction bases not matched to a gene: 8. Looked up from germline, CDR1 is MNHEY and CDR2 is SVGAGI. The CDR3 loop spans 14 amino acids. CDR3 region: CASSRGQGHQPQHF. CDR3 DNA: TGTGCCAGTTCGAGGGGACAGGGCCATCAGCCCCAGCATTTT.

The rearrangement uses TRBV5-6 and TRBJ2-5; D not certain. V was clipped by 6 bases and J by 4 bases, with 19 bases between them. The CDR3 contains 15 residues. CDR1 is SGHDT and CDR2 is YYEEEE in the germline V gene. The CDR3 bases are TGTGCCAGCAACCTTGGACCAGCAGTACGAGAGACCCAGTACTTC. Translation: CASNLGPAVRETQYF.

This chain joins TRBV20-1 and TRBJ2-4; D call uncertain. V shed 7 bases and J shed 7 bases, with 11 bases lying between them. The CDR3 is made up of 11 amino acids. CDR1 and CDR2 from the germline V gene are DFQATT and SNEGSKA (reference sequence). CDR3 coding DNA: TGCAGTGGGGTCTCGGACAACATTCAGTACTTC. Translation: CSGVSDNIQYF.

The rearrangement uses TRBV7-2 and TRBJ2-7; D unclear. The ends were cut back, 5 bases at V and 6 bases at J, with 17 bases in the middle. The CDR3 spans 14 residues. Germline CDR1 SGHTA, CDR2 FQGNSA. The CDR3: CASSPSQASGEQYF. In DNA, the CDR3 is TGTGCCAGCAGCCCATCCCAGGCTAGTGGCGAGCAGTACTTC. The entire variable domain, with the rest obtained from reference TRBV7-2 and TRBJ2-7, is as follows: GAGVSQSPSNKVTEKGKDVELRCDPISGHTALYWYRQSLGQGLEFLIYFQGNSAPDKSGLPSDRFSAERTGGSVSTLTIQRTQQEDSAVYLCASSPSQASGEQYFGPGTRLTVT.

The J gene is TRBJ1-1, the V gene TRBV7-9; perhaps TRBD1 as D (5 bases). Trimming removed 5 bases from V and 1 base from J, with 11 bases in between. From germline, CDR1 is SEHNR and CDR2 FQNEAQ (reference sequence). This CDR3 region has 14 residues. CDR3 nucleotides: TGTGCCAGCAGCGAGGGACGGGGGAACACTGAAGCTTTCTTT. It is translated as CASSEGRGNTEAFF.

The chain combines TRBV4-3 with TRBJ1-3; D unclear. This CDR3 spans 15 amino acids. Germline V gene data show CDR1 as LGHNA and CDR2 as YSLEER. Trimming removed 0 bases from V and 0 bases from J, with 6 bases in between. The CDR3, as DNA: TGCGCCAGCAGCCAAGAAGGCACCTCTGGAAACACCATATATTTT. It specifies CASSQEGTSGNTIYF.